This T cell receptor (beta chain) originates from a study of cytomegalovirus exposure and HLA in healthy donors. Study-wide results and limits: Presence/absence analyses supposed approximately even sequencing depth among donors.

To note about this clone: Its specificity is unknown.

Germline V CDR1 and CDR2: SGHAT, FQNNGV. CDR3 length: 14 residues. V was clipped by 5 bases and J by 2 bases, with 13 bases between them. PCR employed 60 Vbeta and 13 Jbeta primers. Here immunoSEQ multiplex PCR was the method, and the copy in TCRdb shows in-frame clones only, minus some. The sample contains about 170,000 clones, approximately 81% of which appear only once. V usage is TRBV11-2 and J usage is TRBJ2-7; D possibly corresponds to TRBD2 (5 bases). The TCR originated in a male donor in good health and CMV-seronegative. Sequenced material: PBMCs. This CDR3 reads CASSLADLAYEQYF. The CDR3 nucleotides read TGTGCCAGCAGCCTGGCGGACTTAGCCTACGAGCAGTACTTC. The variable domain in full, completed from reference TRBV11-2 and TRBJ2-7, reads EAGVAQSPRYKIIEKRQSVAFWCNPISGHATLYWYQQILGQGPKLLIQFQNNGVVDDSQLPKDRFSAERLKGVDSTLKIQPAKLEDSAVYLCASSLADLAYEQYFGPGTRLTVT.